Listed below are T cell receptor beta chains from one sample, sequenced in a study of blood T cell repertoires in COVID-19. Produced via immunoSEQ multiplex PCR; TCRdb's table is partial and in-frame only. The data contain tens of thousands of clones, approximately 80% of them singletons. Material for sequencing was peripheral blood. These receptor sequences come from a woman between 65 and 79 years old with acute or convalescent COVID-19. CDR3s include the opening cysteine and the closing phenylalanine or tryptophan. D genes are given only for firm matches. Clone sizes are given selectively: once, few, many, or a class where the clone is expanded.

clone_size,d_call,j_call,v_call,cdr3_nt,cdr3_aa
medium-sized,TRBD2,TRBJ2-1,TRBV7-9,TGTGCCAGCAGCTTAGCGCGACTAGCGGGGAATGAGCAGTTCTTC,CASSLARLAGNEQFF
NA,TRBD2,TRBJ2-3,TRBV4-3,TGCGCCAGCAGCCCCAGGGCGGGGGAGGCAGATACGCAGTATTTT,CASSPRAGEADTQYF
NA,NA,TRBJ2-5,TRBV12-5,TGTGCTAGTGGTTCGGACGCCGGGCCGGGGGAGACCCAGTACTTC,CASGSDAGPGETQYF
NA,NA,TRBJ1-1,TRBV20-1,TGCAGTGCTAGTGCACCAGGGAAAAACACTGAAGCTTTCTTT,CSASAPGKNTEAFF
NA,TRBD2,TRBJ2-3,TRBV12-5,TGTGCTAGTGGTTTGGCCGGGACTACCTCGCAGTATTTT,CASGLAGTTSQYF
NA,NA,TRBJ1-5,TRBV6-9,TGTGCCAGCAGAGCCACCGGGATTCTTAGCAATCAGCCCCAGCATTTT,CASRATGILSNQPQHF
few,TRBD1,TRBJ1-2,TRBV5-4,TGTGCCAGCAGCGCAGGGGGTAACTATGGCTACACCTTC,CASSAGGNYGYTF
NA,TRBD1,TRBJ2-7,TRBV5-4,TGTGCCAGCAGCTTGGCGGGGCGGACAGGGTTTCGCTACGAGCAGTACTTC,CASSLAGRTGFRYEQYF
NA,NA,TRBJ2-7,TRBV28,TGTGCCAGCAGTTTAAGGTCAGGGAGGTACGAGCAGTACTTC,CASSLRSGRYEQYF
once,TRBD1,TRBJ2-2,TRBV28,TGTGCCAGCAGTTCAGGGACAGGGGGCGAGGTTGGGACCGGGGAGCTGTTTTTT,CASSSGTGGEVGTGELFF
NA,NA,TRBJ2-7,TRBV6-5,TGTGCCAGCAGTTACCGGTACGAGCAGTACTTC,CASSYRYEQYF
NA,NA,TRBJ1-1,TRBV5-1,TGCGCCAGCAGCTTGGGGCCCACCGAGAACACTGAAGCTTTCTTT,CASSLGPTENTEAFF
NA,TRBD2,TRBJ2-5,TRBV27,TGTGCCAGCAGTTTAAATTCAGTGGTACTAGCGGGAGGGGAGACCCAGTACTTC,CASSLNSVVLAGGETQYF
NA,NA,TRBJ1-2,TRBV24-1,TGTGCCACCAGTGATCTGACAGAGAACTATGGCTACACCTTC,CATSDLTENYGYTF
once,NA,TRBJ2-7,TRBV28,TGTGCCAGCACCACCCCGGGAGCAGGGAATCGGCACGAGCAGTACTTC,CASTTPGAGNRHEQYF
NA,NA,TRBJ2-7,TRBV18,TGTGCCAGCTCTTCTAAACAGGGGAGGAAGGAAGAGCAGTACTTC,CASSSKQGRKEEQYF
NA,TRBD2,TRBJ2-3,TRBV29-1,TGCAGCGGTAAGCGGGAGGGCCGTTCAGATACGCAGTATTTT,CSGKREGRSDTQYF
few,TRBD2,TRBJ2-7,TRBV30,TGTGCCTGGAGTGCTACTAGCGGGAGTGTGAAGGAGCAGTACTTC,CAWSATSGSVKEQYF
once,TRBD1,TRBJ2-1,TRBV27,TGTGCCAGCAGTTCCACAGGGGGCTTACGCAATGAGCAGTTCTTC,CASSSTGGLRNEQFF
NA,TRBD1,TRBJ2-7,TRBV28,TGTGCTCACGGGACAGGGCCTTTTGGGCAGTACTTC,CAHGTGPFGQYF